A selection of T cell receptor beta chains follows, all from one sample in a study of cytomegalovirus exposure and HLA in healthy donors. TCRdb's table, derived via immunoSEQ multiplex PCR, lists solely in-frame clones and lacks some. The data hold roughly 240,000 clones, with approximately 87% observed a single time. The sequenced material came from PBMCs. Receptors were obtained from a man aged 18-30 years in good health and CMV-seronegative. Both conserved end residues are trimmed from each CDR3.

j_gene: TRBJ2-7
v_gene: TRBV11-2
CDR3aa: ASSLVTGRSEQY

j_gene: TRBJ2-7
v_gene: TRBV28
CDR3aa: ASSWGGYEQY

j_gene: TRBJ2-1
v_gene: TRBV9
CDR3aa: ASSRGRPPYNEQF

j_gene: TRBJ2-6
v_gene: TRBV5-1
CDR3aa: ASSLVVGAGANVLT

j_gene: TRBJ2-6
v_gene: TRBV18
CDR3aa: ASSFTGAGANVLT

j_gene: TRBJ2-1
v_gene: TRBV7-2
CDR3aa: ASSLSRGEQF

j_gene: TRBJ1-2
v_gene: TRBV28
CDR3aa: ASSFLGTGYGYT

j_gene: TRBJ1-1
v_gene: TRBV7-9
CDR3aa: TSGGTGENTEAF

j_gene: TRBJ1-6
v_gene: TRBV2
CDR3aa: ASSDGREYNSPLH

j_gene: TRBJ1-2
v_gene: TRBV7-2
CDR3aa: ASSRGTGAYGYT

j_gene: TRBJ1-2
v_gene: TRBV25-1
CDR3aa: ASSEIGASYGYT

j_gene: TRBJ2-5
v_gene: TRBV7-2
CDR3aa: ASSLYASGLQETQY

j_gene: TRBJ2-7
v_gene: TRBV30
CDR3aa: AWSANRGYEQY

j_gene: TRBJ2-7
v_gene: TRBV27
CDR3aa: ASSLDRGLYEQY

j_gene: TRBJ2-7
v_gene: TRBV4-3
CDR3aa: ASSPQGKDYEQY

j_gene: TRBJ1-5
v_gene: TRBV27
CDR3aa: ASSAGYSNQPQH

j_gene: TRBJ2-7
v_gene: TRBV9
CDR3aa: ASRINPNRDLPEQY

j_gene: TRBJ1-2
v_gene: TRBV9
CDR3aa: ASSPREVYGYT

j_gene: TRBJ2-1
v_gene: TRBV2
CDR3aa: AIPAGGAYNEQF

j_gene: TRBJ2-4
v_gene: TRBV2
CDR3aa: ASSGDRAGKNIQY

j_gene: TRBJ2-1
v_gene: TRBV29-1
CDR3aa: SVEADRLYNEQF

j_gene: TRBJ2-5
v_gene: TRBV7-7
CDR3aa: ASSLDSVAKTQY

j_gene: TRBJ2-5
v_gene: TRBV5-4
CDR3aa: ASSLRGGEETQY

j_gene: TRBJ2-3
v_gene: TRBV4-1
CDR3aa: ASSQVGVVSDTQY

j_gene: TRBJ2-7
v_gene: TRBV27
CDR3aa: ASSSGERSYEQY

j_gene: TRBJ2-3
v_gene: TRBV6-1
CDR3aa: ASTIIGTSTDTQY

j_gene: TRBJ2-7
v_gene: TRBV2
CDR3aa: ASSETGYYEQY

j_gene: TRBJ2-5
v_gene: TRBV5-4
CDR3aa: ARSWGRGAGLETQY

j_gene: TRBJ1-2
v_gene: TRBV16
CDR3aa: ASSSVPDYGYT